This is a list of T cell receptor beta chains from one sample in a study of cytomegalovirus exposure and HLA in healthy donors. The assay was immunoSEQ multiplex PCR, and TCRdb's table has in-frame clones only and misses some. In the table there are about 160,000 clones, roughly 95% of which are singletons. Sequencing was performed on PBMCs. The receptors here all came from a woman aged 18-29 years in good health and CMV-seronegative. CDR3s include the opening cysteine and the closing phenylalanine or tryptophan. D genes are given only for firm matches. Clone size, where shown, is once, few, many, or a class for clones that have expanded.

d_call | j_call | v_call | clone_size | cdr3_aa | cdr3_nt
NA | TRBJ1-2 | TRBV4-3 | NA | CASSQDPEAYGYTF | TGCGCCAGCAGCCAAGATCCGGAGGCTTATGGCTACACCTTC
TRBD2 | TRBJ2-3 | TRBV4-3 | NA | CASSQGSGGYTDTQYF | TGCGCCAGCAGCCAAGGGAGCGGGGGGTACACAGATACGCAGTATTTT
NA | TRBJ1-1 | TRBV7-9 | NA | CASSLVVGYGGNTEAFF | TGTGCCAGCAGCTTAGTTGTCGGTTACGGAGGAAACACTGAAGCTTTCTTT
NA | TRBJ1-2 | TRBV5-1 | NA | CASSLLGRENGYTF | TGCGCCAGCAGCTTGTTAGGGAGGGAAAATGGCTACACCTTC
TRBD1 | TRBJ2-3 | TRBV27 | NA | CASSFSGTGGFADTQYF | TGTGCCAGCAGTTTCTCCGGGACAGGGGGTTTCGCAGATACGCAGTATTTT
NA | TRBJ2-6 | TRBV6-1 | NA | CASSLAGANVLTF | TGTGCCAGCAGTCTCGCTGGGGCCAACGTCCTGACTTTC
TRBD1 | TRBJ1-2 | TRBV6-5 | NA | CASSYSDRVNGYTF | TGTGCCAGCAGTTACTCCGACAGGGTCAATGGCTACACCTTC
TRBD1 | TRBJ1-1 | TRBV2 | once | CASKGQGLGNTEAFF | TGTGCCAGCAAAGGACAGGGACTGGGGAACACTGAAGCTTTCTTT
TRBD1 | TRBJ2-2 | TRBV6-6 | NA | CASSYAGGTGELFF | TGTGCCAGCAGTTACGCAGGGGGAACCGGGGAGCTGTTTTTT
TRBD2 | TRBJ2-1 | TRBV15 | NA | CATSRRLALNNEQFF | TGTGCCACCAGCAGACGACTAGCTCTCAACAATGAGCAGTTCTTC
NA | TRBJ1-2 | TRBV11-2 | once | CASSLEGRNYGYTF | TGTGCCAGCAGCTTAGAGGGCAGAAACTATGGCTACACCTTC
NA | TRBJ1-2 | TRBV27 | NA | CASSRYRQDLFYGYTF | TGTGCCAGCAGTAGATACAGACAGGATCTGTTCTATGGCTACACCTTC
NA | TRBJ1-1 | TRBV7-6 | NA | CASSLDPGGGGMNTEAFF | TGTGCCAGCAGCTTAGACCCTGGAGGCGGTGGCATGAACACTGAAGCTTTCTTT
TRBD1 | TRBJ2-4 | TRBV27 | NA | CASSKRSGTDAAIQYF | TGTGCCAGCAGTAAACGTTCCGGGACAGACGCCGCGATTCAGTACTTC
NA | TRBJ2-1 | TRBV29-1 | NA | CSVQRGGAGKYNEQFF | TGCAGCGTCCAGAGGGGGGGGGCAGGGAAGTACAATGAGCAGTTCTTC
TRBD2 | TRBJ2-3 | TRBV9 | NA | CASSFTSGDADTQYF | TGTGCCAGCAGCTTTACTAGCGGGGACGCAGATACGCAGTATTTT
NA | TRBJ2-5 | TRBV7-9 | NA | CATDASGLVVEETQYF | TGTGCCACCGATGCTAGTGGTCTAGTGGTAGAGGAGACCCAGTACTTC
TRBD1 | TRBJ2-3 | TRBV11-2 | NA | CASSFLQGVNTDTQYF | TGTGCCAGCAGCTTTCTACAGGGGGTTAACACAGATACGCAGTATTTT
TRBD1 | TRBJ1-5 | TRBV2 | NA | CASSADRGNQPQHF | TGTGCCAGCAGTGCGGACAGGGGAAATCAGCCCCAGCATTTT
NA | TRBJ1-5 | TRBV4-2 | NA | CASSQAGGNQPQHF | TGTGCCAGCAGCCAGGCAGGGGGCAATCAGCCCCAGCATTTT
NA | TRBJ2-2 | TRBV27 | NA | CASSLLLTSTANTGELFF | TGTGCCAGCAGTTTACTCTTGACTAGTACCGCGAACACCGGGGAGCTGTTTTTT
NA | TRBJ2-7 | TRBV12-5 | NA | CASSREKGEQYF | TGTGCTAGTTCCCGGGAGAAGGGCGAGCAGTACTTC
TRBD1 | TRBJ1-1 | TRBV7-9 | NA | CASSRPGQGTEAFF | TGTGCCAGCAGCCGACCGGGACAGGGGACTGAAGCTTTCTTT
NA | TRBJ1-1 | TRBV30 | NA | CASLKRAGRGEAFF | TGTGCCTCATTAAAACGGGCAGGGAGGGGTGAAGCTTTCTTT
TRBD1 | TRBJ1-6 | TRBV7-9 | NA | CASSLTGGGSPLHF | TGTGCCAGCAGCCTAACAGGGGGCGGTTCACCCCTCCACTTT
NA | TRBJ1-1 | TRBV6-5 | NA | CASSTAGRNTEAFF | TGTGCCAGCAGTACGGCGGGTAGGAACACTGAAGCTTTCTTT
NA | TRBJ2-5 | TRBV27 | NA | CASSLLGSGQETQYF | TGTGCCAGCAGTTTACTAGGATCGGGCCAAGAGACCCAGTACTTC
TRBD1 | TRBJ2-7 | TRBV5-1 | NA | CASSLVQGTTYEQYF | TGCGCCAGCAGCTTGGTACAGGGGACCACCTACGAGCAGTACTTC
NA | TRBJ1-5 | TRBV5-5 | NA | CASSLTDQPQHF | TGTGCCAGCAGCTTGACAGATCAGCCCCAGCATTTT
TRBD2 | TRBJ2-1 | TRBV25-1 | NA | CASSESGGVGNEQFF | TGTGCCAGCAGTGAGTCGGGGGGGGTCGGTAATGAGCAGTTCTTC
TRBD1 | TRBJ1-2 | TRBV4-1 | NA | CASSQIGQASNYGYTF | TGCGCCAGCAGCCAGATAGGACAGGCCTCTAACTATGGCTACACCTTC
TRBD1 | TRBJ2-7 | TRBV6-1 | NA | CASSEDRGINEQYF | TGTGCCAGCAGTGAAGACAGGGGGATAAACGAGCAGTACTTC
NA | TRBJ1-5 | TRBV2 | NA | CASSEEQVRNQPQHF | TGTGCCAGCAGTGAAGAACAGGTACGCAATCAGCCCCAGCATTTT
NA | TRBJ1-2 | TRBV7-2 | NA | CASSLAPAGASNYGYTF | TGTGCCAGCAGCTTAGCCCCCGCGGGGGCCTCTAACTATGGCTACACCTTC
NA | TRBJ2-2 | TRBV27 | NA | CASSLFRVSNTGELFF | TGTGCCAGCAGTTTATTCAGGGTCTCGAACACCGGGGAGCTGTTTTTT
NA | TRBJ1-6 | TRBV7-6 | NA | CASSQSTDYNSPLHF | TGTGCCAGCAGCCAATCAACAGATTATAATTCACCCCTCCACTTT
NA | TRBJ1-5 | TRBV6-4 | once | CASNPGDHSNQPQHF | TGTGCCAGCAACCCAGGGGACCATAGCAATCAGCCCCAGCATTTT
NA | TRBJ2-7 | TRBV7-8 | NA | CASSLASTAYEQYF | TGTGCCAGCAGCTTAGCCTCGACAGCCTACGAGCAGTACTTC
TRBD1 | TRBJ2-3 | TRBV4-3 | NA | CASSQTGTATDTQYF | TGCGCCAGCAGCCAAACCGGGACAGCAACAGATACGCAGTATTTT
TRBD1 | TRBJ2-7 | TRBV9 | NA | CASTLGDRGFEQYF | TGTGCCAGCACCCTCGGGGACAGGGGATTCGAGCAGTACTTC
TRBD1 | TRBJ2-2 | TRBV7-9 | once | CASSPRTGRVTGELFF | TGTGCCAGCAGCCCGAGGACAGGGAGAGTCACCGGGGAGCTGTTTTTT